This T cell receptor (beta chain) is from a study of PD-L1 blockade in urothelial cancer. The sample's time point: pretreatment peripheral blood. The patients' disease, urothelial carcinoma, was locally advanced or metastatic. Pretreatment and on-treatment blood mononuclear cell samples were taken, totaling between 1 and 8 time points per patient. Trimming shortened V by 4 bases and J by 5 bases, and 15 bases separated the two germline ends. The germline V gene has CDR1 SGDLS and CDR2 YYNGEE. This CDR3 is 15 amino acids long. Study findings and constraints: Survival was better when pretreatment blood TCR clonality fell below the median.

Turning to this clone: What it binds is unknown.

Sequencing was performed with immunoSEQ multiplex PCR; in TCRdb, only in-frame clones are kept and a portion is missing. The sample comprises 90,000 or so clones, nearly 90% of which are singletons, and roughly 1.6% rests with the top ten. The chain links TRBV9 to TRBJ1-4, with a weak D call TRBD1 (6 bases). Sequences were derived from PBMCs, sampled around atezolizumab (anti-PD-L1) treatment. This TCR was sampled from a man aged 60 to 69 with urothelial cancer. In DNA form, the CDR3 reads TGTGCCAGCAGCCTACAGGGAAGCAGAAATGAAAAACTGTTTTTT. Its protein is CASSLQGSRNEKLFF.